The clone carrying this T cell receptor beta chain has more than one count but fewer than ten. Its antigen is undetermined. The sample comes from a study of vaccination effects on CD4 cells after COVID-19. Study results and limitations: Convalescent patients were scarce, and early post-infection timepoints were absent.

The CDR3 runs to 13 residues. Germline V gives CDR1 LGHDT, CDR2 YNNKEL (reference sequence). Trimming took 4 bases from V and 1 from J, leaving 7 bases between them. TCRdb's copy holds only in-frame clones and misses some; the assay was immunoSEQ multiplex PCR. Here the sample spans 60,000 to 75,000 clones, 65% to 85% being singletons. Before sequencing, viral peptide pools were used by the ViraFEST assay to expand antigen-specific CD4+ T cells. CD4+ T cell isolation took place after about nine days of culture. PCR showed that the person got SARS-CoV-2 infection at some point between March and December 2020.

The sequence derives from a human donor who had a prior SARS-CoV-2 infection. The sample consisted of CD4+ T cells from PBMCs cultured with HIV peptides, taken before COVID-19 vaccination. Documented subset: HIV-1 Nef peptide pool negative control/reference culture. J is TRBJ1-1 and V is TRBV3-1 (or the pseudogene TRBV3-2); D is undetermined. The CDR3 region is CASSLMENTEAFF. DNA of the CDR3: TGTGCCAGCAGCCTGATGGAGAACACTGAAGCTTTCTTT.